By share, the clone carrying this T cell receptor beta chain ranks as medium-sized. The patients had localized lung adenocarcinoma, a non-small cell subtype. This sample is part of a study of CD4 and CD8 cells across lung adenocarcinoma regions. TCRdb redid the calling of the PCR reads with MiXCR, one entry per CDR3 protein. Among some 3,700 distinct CDR3 sequences, roughly 51% were seen once, and the ten largest hold about 24%. V dropped 5 bases and J dropped 2 bases, with 7 bases sitting between them. Germline V gene lookup returns CDR1 SGHAT and CDR2 FQNNGV. The CDR3 spans 13 residues. This chain joins TRBV11-2 and TRBJ2-1; D not certain. Source material: CD4+ T cells from the margin of a lung tumor. The origin of this receptor is a female donor with lung adenocarcinoma. The CD4 and CD8 labels of this study may be unreliable. In nucleotides, the CDR3 is TGTGCCAGCAGCGTTAATCCCTACAATGAGCAGTTCTTC. It translates to CASSVNPYNEQFF. Full variable domain (rest looked up from reference TRBV11-2 and TRBJ2-1): EAGVAQSPRYKIIEKRQSVAFWCNPISGHATLYWYQQILGQGPKLLIQFQNNGVVDDSQLPKDRFSAERLKGVDSTLKIQPAKLEDSAVYLCASSVNPYNEQFFGPGTRLTVL.